This TCR beta chain comes out of a study of response to subunit inactivated influenza vaccine. Study outcomes and limitations: Few additional T cells are recruited per seasonal influenza vaccination, authors suggested.

The CDR3 has 17 residues. Germline CDR1 MNHGY, CDR2 SAAAGT. Germline trimming cut 6 bases from V and 7 bases from J; bases unmatched to any gene: 11. Each CDR3 protein gets one entry after TCRdb re-called the RT-PCR reads with MiXCR. The profile shows just under 250,000 distinct CDR3 sequences, 12% of them singletons. This clonotype was detected only a few times. Its antigen is unidentified. The material was non-naive T cells sorted from PBMCs, obtained approximately 15 days before vaccination. This chain links TRBV6-8 with TRBJ2-1; 14 nucleotides line up with TRBD2. This TCR was recovered from a man aged 50-60 years who received an inactivated influenza vaccine. CDR3 coding DNA: TGTGCCAGCAGGGCAGAGACTAGCGGGAGGGCTTGGAATGAGCAGTTCTTC. This translates into CASRAETSGRAWNEQFF.